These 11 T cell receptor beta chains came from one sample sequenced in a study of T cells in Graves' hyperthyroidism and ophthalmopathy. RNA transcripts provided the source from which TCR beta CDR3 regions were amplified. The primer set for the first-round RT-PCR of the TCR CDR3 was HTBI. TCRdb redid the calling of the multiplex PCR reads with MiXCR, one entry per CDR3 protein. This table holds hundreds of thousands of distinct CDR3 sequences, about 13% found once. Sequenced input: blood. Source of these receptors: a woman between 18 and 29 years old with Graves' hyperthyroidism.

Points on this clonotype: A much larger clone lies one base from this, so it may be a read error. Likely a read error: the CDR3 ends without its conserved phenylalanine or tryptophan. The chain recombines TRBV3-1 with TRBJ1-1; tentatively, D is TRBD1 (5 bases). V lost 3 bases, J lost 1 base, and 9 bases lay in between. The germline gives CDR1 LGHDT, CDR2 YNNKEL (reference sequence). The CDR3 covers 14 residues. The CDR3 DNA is TGTGCCAGCAGCCAGCAGGGATCGAACACTGAAGCTTTCCTT. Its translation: CASSQQGSNTEAFL.

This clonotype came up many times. The CDR3 loop is CASSPPGLGGHEQYF. The CDR3 DNA sequence: TGTGCCAGCTCACCACCGGGCCTAGGCGGCCACGAGCAGTACTTC. V and J are TRBV18 and TRBJ2-7; D gene unclear. V gave up 0 bases and J gave up 5 bases, with 14 bases separating them. Germline CDR1 is KGHSH and CDR2 is LQKENI. The CDR3 has 15 residues. The entire variable domain, with the rest obtained from reference TRBV18 and TRBJ2-7, is as follows: NAGVMQNPRHLVRRRGQEARLRCSPMKGHSHVYWYRQLPEEGLKFMVYLQKENIIDESGMPKERFSAEFPKEGPSILRIQQVVRGDSAAYFCASSPPGLGGHEQYFGPGTRLTVT.

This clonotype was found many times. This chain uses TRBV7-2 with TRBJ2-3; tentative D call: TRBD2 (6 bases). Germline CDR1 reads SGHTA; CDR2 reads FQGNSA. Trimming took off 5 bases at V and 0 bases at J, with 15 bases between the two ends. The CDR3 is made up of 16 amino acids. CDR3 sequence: CASSAKTGTSTDTQYF. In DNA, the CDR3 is TGTGCCAGCAGCGCCAAGACCGGGACTAGCACAGATACGCAGTATTTT.

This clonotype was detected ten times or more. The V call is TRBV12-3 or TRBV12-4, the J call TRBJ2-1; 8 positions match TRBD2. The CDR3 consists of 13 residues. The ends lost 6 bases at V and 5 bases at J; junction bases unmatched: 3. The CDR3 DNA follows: TGTGCCAGCAGCCGGGGGGGGCACAATGAGCAGTTCTTC. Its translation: CASSRGGHNEQFF.

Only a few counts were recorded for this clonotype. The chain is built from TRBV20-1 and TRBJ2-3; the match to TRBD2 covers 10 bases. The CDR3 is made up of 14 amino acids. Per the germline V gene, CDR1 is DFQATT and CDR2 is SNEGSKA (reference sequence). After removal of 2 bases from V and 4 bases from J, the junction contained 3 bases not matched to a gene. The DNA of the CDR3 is TGCAGTGCTAGAAGTCTAGCGGGGGCAGATACGCAGTATTTT. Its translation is CSARSLAGADTQYF.

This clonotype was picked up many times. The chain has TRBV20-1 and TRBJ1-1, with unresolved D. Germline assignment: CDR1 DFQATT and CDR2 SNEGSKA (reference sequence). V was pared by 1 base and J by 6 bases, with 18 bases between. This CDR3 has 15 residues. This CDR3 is CSARVLVAGNAEAFF. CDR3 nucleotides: TGCAGTGCTAGAGTCTTAGTTGCGGGTAACGCTGAAGCTTTCTTT.

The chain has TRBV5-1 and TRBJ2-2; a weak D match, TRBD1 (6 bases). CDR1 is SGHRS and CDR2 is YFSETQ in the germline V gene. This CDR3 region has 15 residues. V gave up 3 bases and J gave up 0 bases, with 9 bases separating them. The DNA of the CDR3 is TGCGCCAGCAGCTCGGGACAAACGAACACCGGGGAGCTGTTTTTT. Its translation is CASSSGQTNTGELFF.

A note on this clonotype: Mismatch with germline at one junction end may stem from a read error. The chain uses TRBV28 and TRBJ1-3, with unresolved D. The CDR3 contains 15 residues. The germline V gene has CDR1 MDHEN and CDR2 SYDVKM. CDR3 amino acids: CASRPQVFSGNTTYF. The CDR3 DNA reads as TGTGCCAGCAGACCTCAGGTCTTCTCTGGAAACACCACATATTTT.

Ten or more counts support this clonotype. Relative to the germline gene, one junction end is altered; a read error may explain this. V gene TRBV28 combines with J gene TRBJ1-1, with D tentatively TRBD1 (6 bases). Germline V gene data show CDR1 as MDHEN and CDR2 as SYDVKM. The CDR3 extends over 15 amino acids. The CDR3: CASSFLTGLKTEAFF. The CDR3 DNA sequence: TGTGCCAGCAGTTTCCTTACAGGGTTGAAGACTGAAGCTTTCTTT.

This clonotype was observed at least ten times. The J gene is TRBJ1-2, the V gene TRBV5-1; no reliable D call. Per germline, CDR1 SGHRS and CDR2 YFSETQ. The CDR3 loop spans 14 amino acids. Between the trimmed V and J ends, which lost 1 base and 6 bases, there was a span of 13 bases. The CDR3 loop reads CASSLRQQNHGYTF. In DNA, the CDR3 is TGCGCCAGCAGCTTGCGGCAACAGAATCATGGCTACACCTTC. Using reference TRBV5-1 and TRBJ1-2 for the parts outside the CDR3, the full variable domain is KAGVTQTPRYLIKTRGQQVTLSCSPISGHRSVSWYQQTPGQGLQFLFEYFSETQRNKGNFPGRFSGRQFSNSRSEMNVSTLELGDSALYLCASSLRQQNHGYTFGSGTRLTVV.

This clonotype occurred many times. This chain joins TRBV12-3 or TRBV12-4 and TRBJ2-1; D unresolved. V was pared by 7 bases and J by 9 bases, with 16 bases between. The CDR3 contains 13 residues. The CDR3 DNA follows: TGTGCCAGCACCGGAGCCTCTAATGGTGAGCAGTTCTTC. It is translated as CASTGASNGEQFF.